These T cell receptor beta chains were read from a single sample in a study of blood T cell repertoires in COVID-19. Only in-frame clones appear in the TCRdb table, and some are missing; sequencing was by immunoSEQ multiplex PCR. The sample contains roughly 130,000 clones, roughly 77% of which appear only once. The material sequenced was peripheral blood. The receptors here all came from a man aged 55 to 69 with active or convalescent COVID-19. Both conserved end residues are part of each CDR3. Fields, in order: J gene, V gene, clone size, D gene, CDR3 DNA, CDR3 protein. A D gene is named only where the DNA matches it firmly. A row's size may be missing; if present it is once, few, many or a size class.

J gene: TRBJ2-1
V gene: TRBV12-5
clone size: NA
D gene: TRBD2
CDR3 DNA: TGTGCTAGTGGACGTCCGGGACTAGCAAGTGAGCAGTTCTTC
CDR3 protein: CASGRPGLASEQFF

J gene: TRBJ1-4
V gene: TRBV27
clone size: NA
D gene: NA
CDR3 DNA: TGTGCCAGCAGTTTGCAGGGGAGAGCTAATGAAAAACTGTTTTTT
CDR3 protein: CASSLQGRANEKLFF

J gene: TRBJ2-7
V gene: TRBV6-2/TRBV6-3
clone size: NA
D gene: TRBD2
CDR3 DNA: TGTGCCAGCAGTGCTGACAGAGCGGGAGGAACCCACGAGCAGTACTTC
CDR3 protein: CASSADRAGGTHEQYF

J gene: TRBJ2-7
V gene: TRBV30
clone size: NA
D gene: TRBD2
CDR3 DNA: TGTGCCTGGAGTGGGGCTAGCGGAGAATACGAGCAGTACTTC
CDR3 protein: CAWSGASGEYEQYF

J gene: TRBJ1-4
V gene: TRBV18
clone size: NA
D gene: TRBD1
CDR3 DNA: TGTGCCAGCTCACCTAGACAGGGACGGGGAGAAAAACTGTTTTTT
CDR3 protein: CASSPRQGRGEKLFF

J gene: TRBJ1-5
V gene: TRBV10-3
clone size: NA
D gene: NA
CDR3 DNA: TGTGCCATCAGTATCGGCGGATTGGAACAGCCCCAGCATTTT
CDR3 protein: CAISIGGLEQPQHF

J gene: TRBJ2-7
V gene: TRBV4-2
clone size: few
D gene: NA
CDR3 DNA: TGTGCCAGCAGCCTATCGGGGAGATCCTACGAGCAGTACTTC
CDR3 protein: CASSLSGRSYEQYF

J gene: TRBJ2-3
V gene: TRBV4-2
clone size: NA
D gene: NA
CDR3 DNA: TGTGCCAGCAGCGTCGCCAGCAGGGCCACAGATACGCAGTATTTT
CDR3 protein: CASSVASRATDTQYF

J gene: TRBJ2-2
V gene: TRBV7-2
clone size: NA
D gene: NA
CDR3 DNA: TGTGCCAGCAGCCAGGCGATTACCGGGGAGCTGTTTTTT
CDR3 protein: CASSQAITGELFF

J gene: TRBJ2-2
V gene: TRBV28
clone size: NA
D gene: TRBD1
CDR3 DNA: TGTGCCAGCAGCCCGTTACAGGGGGCCGGGGAGCTGTTTTTT
CDR3 protein: CASSPLQGAGELFF

J gene: TRBJ1-1
V gene: TRBV4-3
clone size: few
D gene: NA
CDR3 DNA: TGCGCCAGCAGCCAAAACCAGGCGGGCGGCACTGAAGCTTTCTTT
CDR3 protein: CASSQNQAGGTEAFF

J gene: TRBJ1-2
V gene: TRBV27
clone size: NA
D gene: NA
CDR3 DNA: TGTGCCAGCCGTACCGCGACAGGTGTCTATGGCTACACCTTC
CDR3 protein: CASRTATGVYGYTF

J gene: TRBJ1-5
V gene: TRBV6-2/TRBV6-3
clone size: NA
D gene: TRBD1
CDR3 DNA: TGTGCCAGCAGTTCCGATACAGGGGGCGCCGGGAGCAATCAGCCCCAGCATTTT
CDR3 protein: CASSSDTGGAGSNQPQHF

J gene: TRBJ1-1
V gene: TRBV7-9
clone size: NA
D gene: NA
CDR3 DNA: TGTGCCAGCAGCTTAGAACCCCCTCGCGGGACTGAAGCTTTCTTT
CDR3 protein: CASSLEPPRGTEAFF

J gene: TRBJ1-3
V gene: TRBV28
clone size: NA
D gene: NA
CDR3 DNA: TGTGCCAGCAGACAACAAGACAGTTATGGAAACACCATATATTTT
CDR3 protein: CASRQQDSYGNTIYF

J gene: TRBJ1-5
V gene: TRBV28
clone size: few
D gene: TRBD1
CDR3 DNA: TGTGCCAGCAGTTCAGGGGGCGGCAATCAGCCCCAGCATTTT
CDR3 protein: CASSSGGGNQPQHF

J gene: TRBJ1-5
V gene: TRBV27
clone size: NA
D gene: NA
CDR3 DNA: TGTGCCAGCAGTTTGGGGGGGGCAGGTGGCAATCAGCCCCAGCATTTT
CDR3 protein: CASSLGGAGGNQPQHF

J gene: TRBJ2-1
V gene: TRBV11-2
clone size: NA
D gene: TRBD2
CDR3 DNA: TGTGCCAGCAGCTTTAGATCCACTAGCGGGAAATCCTACAATGAGCAGTTCTTC
CDR3 protein: CASSFRSTSGKSYNEQFF

J gene: TRBJ2-2
V gene: TRBV4-2
clone size: NA
D gene: TRBD2
CDR3 DNA: TGTGCCAGCAGCCAAGATCGGGGGGGAGGGTCGAACACCGGGGAGCTGTTTTTT
CDR3 protein: CASSQDRGGGSNTGELFF

J gene: TRBJ1-2
V gene: TRBV5-1
clone size: NA
D gene: NA
CDR3 DNA: TGCGCCAGCAGCTCCACCAGCGCCTATGGCTACACCTTC
CDR3 protein: CASSSTSAYGYTF

J gene: TRBJ2-6
V gene: TRBV29-1
clone size: NA
D gene: NA
CDR3 DNA: TGCAGCGTTGAAGATCGAGGCCCTGGGGCCAACGTCCTGACTTTC
CDR3 protein: CSVEDRGPGANVLTF

J gene: TRBJ1-5
V gene: TRBV6-2/TRBV6-3
clone size: NA
D gene: TRBD1
CDR3 DNA: TGTGCCAGCAGCCCCTCGACAGGGACCAATCAGCCCCAGCATTTT
CDR3 protein: CASSPSTGTNQPQHF

J gene: TRBJ1-2
V gene: TRBV5-4
clone size: NA
D gene: NA
CDR3 DNA: TGTGCCAGCAGCTTGACAGCTAACTATGGCTACACCTTC
CDR3 protein: CASSLTANYGYTF

J gene: TRBJ2-5
V gene: TRBV18
clone size: NA
D gene: NA
CDR3 DNA: TGTGCCAGCTCACCACCGTTACAGGGATACCAAGAGACCCAGTACTTC
CDR3 protein: CASSPPLQGYQETQYF

J gene: TRBJ1-4
V gene: TRBV9
clone size: few
D gene: TRBD1
CDR3 DNA: TGTGCCAGCAGCCCTGGGACAGGGGGCTTTGCTAATGAAAAACTGTTTTTT
CDR3 protein: CASSPGTGGFANEKLFF

J gene: TRBJ1-1
V gene: TRBV19
clone size: NA
D gene: TRBD1
CDR3 DNA: TGTGCCAGTAGCTACGGGACAGTGAACACTGAAGCTTTCTTT
CDR3 protein: CASSYGTVNTEAFF

J gene: TRBJ2-7
V gene: TRBV3-1/TRBV3-2
clone size: NA
D gene: TRBD1
CDR3 DNA: TGTGCCAGCAGCCTTGGGACAGGGTACGAGCAGTACTTC
CDR3 protein: CASSLGTGYEQYF

J gene: TRBJ1-2
V gene: TRBV27
clone size: once
D gene: TRBD1
CDR3 DNA: TGTGCCAGCAGTCCCGGACAGGGCTATGGCTACACCTTC
CDR3 protein: CASSPGQGYGYTF

J gene: TRBJ2-5
V gene: TRBV7-9
clone size: NA
D gene: TRBD2
CDR3 DNA: TGTGCCAGCAGCTTGGGCGGGAGGGGGATTGAAGAGACCCAGTACTTC
CDR3 protein: CASSLGGRGIEETQYF

J gene: TRBJ1-2
V gene: TRBV11-3
clone size: NA
D gene: NA
CDR3 DNA: TGTGCCAGCAGCCTCCCGTCCGGCTATGGCTACACCTTC
CDR3 protein: CASSLPSGYGYTF

J gene: TRBJ2-7
V gene: TRBV11-2
clone size: NA
D gene: NA
CDR3 DNA: TGTGCCAGCAGCTTAGCAGGGTACGAGCAGTACTTC
CDR3 protein: CASSLAGYEQYF

J gene: TRBJ2-4
V gene: TRBV4-3
clone size: NA
D gene: TRBD1
CDR3 DNA: TGCGCCAGCAGCCAAGGAAGGGGCGGGGTGACAGGGGGCGCGGATGAAAACATTCAGTACTTC
CDR3 protein: CASSQGRGGVTGGADENIQYF

J gene: TRBJ1-5
V gene: TRBV15
clone size: NA
D gene: NA
CDR3 DNA: TGTGCCACCAGCAGAGATGGAAGGAGGGATCAGCCCCAGCATTTT
CDR3 protein: CATSRDGRRDQPQHF

J gene: TRBJ2-1
V gene: TRBV29-1
clone size: NA
D gene: TRBD2
CDR3 DNA: TGCAGCGCCACCCATCAAACCGGGAGGGCCGGGGATGAGCAGTTCTTC
CDR3 protein: CSATHQTGRAGDEQFF

J gene: TRBJ1-6
V gene: TRBV7-9
clone size: NA
D gene: TRBD1
CDR3 DNA: TGTGCCAGCAGCGACCAGGACAGGGTCGACAATTCACCCCTCCACTTT
CDR3 protein: CASSDQDRVDNSPLHF

J gene: TRBJ2-3
V gene: TRBV15
clone size: NA
D gene: TRBD2
CDR3 DNA: TGTGCCACCAGCAGAGATCCGGGAGGGGCCAAGGATACGCAGTATTTT
CDR3 protein: CATSRDPGGAKDTQYF

J gene: TRBJ2-6
V gene: TRBV5-1
clone size: NA
D gene: NA
CDR3 DNA: TGCGCCAGCAGCTTGGGACTTTCCTCTGGGGCCAACGTCCTGACTTTC
CDR3 protein: CASSLGLSSGANVLTF

J gene: TRBJ2-2
V gene: TRBV12-3/TRBV12-4
clone size: NA
D gene: NA
CDR3 DNA: TGTGCCAGCACCCGGGCGGGCACCGGGGAGCTGTTTTTT
CDR3 protein: CASTRAGTGELFF

J gene: TRBJ2-3
V gene: TRBV27
clone size: NA
D gene: NA
CDR3 DNA: TGTGCCAGCAGTTTATCGTACCTCACTAGAACAGATACGCAGTATTTT
CDR3 protein: CASSLSYLTRTDTQYF

J gene: TRBJ2-5
V gene: TRBV27
clone size: NA
D gene: TRBD1
CDR3 DNA: TGTGCCAGCAGGGCGGGACAGGGCCTATCGGAGACCCAGTACTTC
CDR3 protein: CASRAGQGLSETQYF

J gene: TRBJ2-3
V gene: TRBV30
clone size: NA
D gene: NA
CDR3 DNA: TGTGCCTGGAGCTCCGGGGATACGCAGTATTTT
CDR3 protein: CAWSSGDTQYF

J gene: TRBJ1-2
V gene: TRBV2
clone size: NA
D gene: TRBD1
CDR3 DNA: TGTGCCAGCAGTGAAAGAACAGGGGGCGAAGGCTACACCTTC
CDR3 protein: CASSERTGGEGYTF

J gene: TRBJ2-7
V gene: TRBV2
clone size: NA
D gene: TRBD2
CDR3 DNA: TGTGCCAGCAGACCGGGACTAGCGGGATACGAGCAGTACTTC
CDR3 protein: CASRPGLAGYEQYF

J gene: TRBJ1-3
V gene: TRBV6-5
clone size: NA
D gene: NA
CDR3 DNA: TGTGCCAGCAGTTACTCCGGGTTAGGAAGAAACACCATATATTTT
CDR3 protein: CASSYSGLGRNTIYF

J gene: TRBJ2-3
V gene: TRBV5-1
clone size: NA
D gene: TRBD1
CDR3 DNA: TGCGCCAGCAGGACAGGGGAAACTAGCACAGATACGCAGTATTTT
CDR3 protein: CASRTGETSTDTQYF

J gene: TRBJ2-1
V gene: TRBV5-6
clone size: once
D gene: NA
CDR3 DNA: TGTGCCAGCAGCTTGTGGGAGAATGAGCAGTTCTTC
CDR3 protein: CASSLWENEQFF

J gene: TRBJ1-3
V gene: TRBV5-1
clone size: NA
D gene: NA
CDR3 DNA: TGCGCCAGCAGCGATCTTAAAGGGGGATCTATGGGAAACACCATATATTTT
CDR3 protein: CASSDLKGGSMGNTIYF

J gene: TRBJ2-3
V gene: TRBV2
clone size: once
D gene: TRBD2
CDR3 DNA: TGTGCCAGCAGTGACGGCGGGAGGGCCCTCGTGGATACGCAGTATTTT
CDR3 protein: CASSDGGRALVDTQYF

J gene: TRBJ2-5
V gene: TRBV18
clone size: NA
D gene: TRBD1
CDR3 DNA: TGTGCCAGCTCATTTCTACGTCCCAATCCGGGACAGGGAGGCGGGGAGACCCAGTACTTC
CDR3 protein: CASSFLRPNPGQGGGETQYF

J gene: TRBJ2-7
V gene: TRBV7-6
clone size: NA
D gene: NA
CDR3 DNA: TGTGCCAGCAGCTTAGATGGGACTTTAGGCCACGAGCAGTACTTC
CDR3 protein: CASSLDGTLGHEQYF

J gene: TRBJ1-2
V gene: TRBV7-3
clone size: NA
D gene: TRBD1
CDR3 DNA: TGTGCCAGCAGCTTGACAGGGGGCGCGAGGGGCTACACCTTC
CDR3 protein: CASSLTGGARGYTF

J gene: TRBJ2-4
V gene: TRBV7-8
clone size: once
D gene: NA
CDR3 DNA: TGTGCCAGCAGCAGGAGGGGGGGGTCATCCGAAAACATTCAGTACTTC
CDR3 protein: CASSRRGGSSENIQYF